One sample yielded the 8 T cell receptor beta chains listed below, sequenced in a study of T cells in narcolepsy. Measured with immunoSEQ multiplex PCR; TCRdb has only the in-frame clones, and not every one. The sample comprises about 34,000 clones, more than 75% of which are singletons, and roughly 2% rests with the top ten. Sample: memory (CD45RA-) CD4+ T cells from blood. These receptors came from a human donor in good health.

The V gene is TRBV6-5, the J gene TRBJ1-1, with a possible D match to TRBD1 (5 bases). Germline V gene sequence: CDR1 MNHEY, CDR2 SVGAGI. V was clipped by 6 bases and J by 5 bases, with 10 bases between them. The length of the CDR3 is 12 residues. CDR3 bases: TGTGCCAGCAGCAGGGCGGGGACTGAAGCTTTCTTT. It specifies CASSRAGTEAFF.

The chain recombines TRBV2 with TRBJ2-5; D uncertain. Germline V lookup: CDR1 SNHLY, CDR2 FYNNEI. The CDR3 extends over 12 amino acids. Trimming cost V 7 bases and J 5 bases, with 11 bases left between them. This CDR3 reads CASTVEKETQYF. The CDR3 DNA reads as TGTGCCAGCACCGTTGAGAAGGAGACCCAGTACTTC. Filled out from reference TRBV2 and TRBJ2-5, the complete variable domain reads EPEVTQTPSHQVTQMGQEVILRCVPISNHLYFYWYRQILGQKVEFLVSFYNNEISEKSEIFDDQFSVERPDGSNFTLKIRSTKLEDSAMYFCASTVEKETQYFGPGTRLLVL.

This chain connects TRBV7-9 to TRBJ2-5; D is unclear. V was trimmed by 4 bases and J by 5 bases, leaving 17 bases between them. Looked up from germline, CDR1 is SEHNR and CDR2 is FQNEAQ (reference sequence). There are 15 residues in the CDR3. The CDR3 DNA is TGTGCCAGCAGCTCCGGGTCCCAGGTCAGGGAGACCCAGTACTTC. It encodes CASSSGSQVRETQYF.

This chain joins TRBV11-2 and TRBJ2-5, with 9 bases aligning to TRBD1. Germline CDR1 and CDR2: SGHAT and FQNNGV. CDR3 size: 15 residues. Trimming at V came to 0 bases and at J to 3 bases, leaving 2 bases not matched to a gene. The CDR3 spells CASSLDWTGEETQYF. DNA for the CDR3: TGTGCCAGCAGCTTAGACTGGACAGGGGAAGAGACCCAGTACTTC.

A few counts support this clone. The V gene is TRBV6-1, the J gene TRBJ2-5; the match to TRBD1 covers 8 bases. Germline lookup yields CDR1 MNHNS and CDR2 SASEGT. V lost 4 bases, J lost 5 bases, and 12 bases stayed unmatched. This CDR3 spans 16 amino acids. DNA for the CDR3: TGTGCCAGCAGTGTAGGACAGGGTGGAGGGTTGGAGACCCAGTACTTC. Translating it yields CASSVGQGGGLETQYF.

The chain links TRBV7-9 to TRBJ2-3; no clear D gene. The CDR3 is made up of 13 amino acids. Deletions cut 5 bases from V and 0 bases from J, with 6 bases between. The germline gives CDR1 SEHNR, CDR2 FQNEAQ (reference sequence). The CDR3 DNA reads TGTGCCAGCAGCCAGCCCAGCACAGATACGCAGTATTTT. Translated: CASSQPSTDTQYF.

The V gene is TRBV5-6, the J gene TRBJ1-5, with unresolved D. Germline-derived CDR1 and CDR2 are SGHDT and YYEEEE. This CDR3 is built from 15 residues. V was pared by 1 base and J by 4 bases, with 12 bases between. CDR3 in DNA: TGTGCCAGCAGCTTGCGGTTGGGCCCGAATCAGCCCCAGCATTTT. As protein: CASSLRLGPNQPQHF.

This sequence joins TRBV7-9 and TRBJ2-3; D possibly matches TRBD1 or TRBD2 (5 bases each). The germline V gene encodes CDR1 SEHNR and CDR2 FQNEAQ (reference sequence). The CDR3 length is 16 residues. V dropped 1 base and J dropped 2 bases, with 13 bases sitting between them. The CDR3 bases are TGTGCCAGCAGCTTAGTGGGCAGGGACCCCACAGATACGCAGTATTTT. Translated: CASSLVGRDPTDTQYF. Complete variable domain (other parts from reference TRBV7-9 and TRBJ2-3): DTGVSQNPRHKITKRGQNVTFRCDPISEHNRLYWYRQTLGQGPEFLTYFQNEAQLEKSRLLSDRFSAERPKGSFSTLEIQRTEQGDSAMYLCASSLVGRDPTDTQYFGPGTRLTVL.